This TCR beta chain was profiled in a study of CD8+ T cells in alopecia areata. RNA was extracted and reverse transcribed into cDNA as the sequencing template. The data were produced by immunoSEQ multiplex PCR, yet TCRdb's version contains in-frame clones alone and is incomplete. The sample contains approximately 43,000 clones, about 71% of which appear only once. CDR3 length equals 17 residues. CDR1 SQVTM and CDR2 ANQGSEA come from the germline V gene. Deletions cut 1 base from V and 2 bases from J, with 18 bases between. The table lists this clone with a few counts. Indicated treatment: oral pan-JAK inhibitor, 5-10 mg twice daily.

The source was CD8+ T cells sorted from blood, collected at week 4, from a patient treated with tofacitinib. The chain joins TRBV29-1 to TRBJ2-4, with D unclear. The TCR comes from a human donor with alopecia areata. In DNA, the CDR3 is TGCAGCGTTGAAGGGTCCTCCGCTTTGGAGTCCAAAAACATTCAGTACTTC. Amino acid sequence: CSVEGSSALESKNIQYF.